This TCR beta chain was found in a study of regulatory T cells in long-lasting Graves disease. This clonotype showed up many times. Arm-PCR with iRepertoire HTBI primers amplified the CDR3 regions for these TCR beta libraries. Each CDR3 protein gets one entry after TCRdb re-called the multiplex PCR reads with MiXCR. Of about 470,000 distinct CDR3 sequences listed, roughly 20% are singletons. Germline V gene lookup returns CDR1 MNHNS and CDR2 SASEGT. Losses at the gene ends were 6 bases for V and 3 bases for J; bases not matched to a gene: 8. This CDR3 is 16 amino acids long. As to time point: persistent/refractory GD, antithyroid drugs over 5 years with positive TRAb. Extracted PBMC RNA gave rise to the TCR library.

This TCR was sampled from a female donor with Graves disease. This specimen was peripheral blood mononuclear cells (PBMCs), taken when the disease was refractory, from a patient treated with antithyroid drugs. The rearrangement joins TRBV6-1 to TRBJ2-2; 9 bases line up with TRBD2. The CDR3 spells CASSPEAGGDTGELFF. CDR3 bases: TGTGCCAGCAGCCCCGAAGCGGGAGGCGACACCGGGGAGCTGTTTTTT.